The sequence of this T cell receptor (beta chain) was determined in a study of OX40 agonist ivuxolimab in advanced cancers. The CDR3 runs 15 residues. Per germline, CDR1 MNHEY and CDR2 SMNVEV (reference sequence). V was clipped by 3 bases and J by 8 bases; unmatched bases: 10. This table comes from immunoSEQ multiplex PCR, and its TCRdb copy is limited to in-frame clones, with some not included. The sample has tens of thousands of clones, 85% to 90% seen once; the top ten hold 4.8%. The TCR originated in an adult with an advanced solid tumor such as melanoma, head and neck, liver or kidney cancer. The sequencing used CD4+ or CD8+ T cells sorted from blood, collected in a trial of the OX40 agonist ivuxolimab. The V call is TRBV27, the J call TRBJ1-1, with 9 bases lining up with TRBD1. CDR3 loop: CASSLSGQGRLEAFF. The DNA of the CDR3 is TGTGCCAGCAGTTTGTCGGGACAGGGACGACTCGAAGCTTTCTTT.